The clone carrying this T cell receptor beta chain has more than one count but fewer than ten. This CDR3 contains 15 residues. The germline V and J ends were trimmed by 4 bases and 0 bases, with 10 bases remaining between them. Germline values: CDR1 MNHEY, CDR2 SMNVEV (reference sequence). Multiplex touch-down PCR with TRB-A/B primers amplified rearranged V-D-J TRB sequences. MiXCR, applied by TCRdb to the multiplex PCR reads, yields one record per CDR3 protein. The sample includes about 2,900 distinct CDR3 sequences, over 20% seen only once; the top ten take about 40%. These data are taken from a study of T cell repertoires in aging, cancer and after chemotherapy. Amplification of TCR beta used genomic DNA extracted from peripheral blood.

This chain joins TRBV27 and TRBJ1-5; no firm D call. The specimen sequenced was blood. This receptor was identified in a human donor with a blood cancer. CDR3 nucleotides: TGTGCCAGCAGTTGGCAGCCCTATAGCAATCAGCCCCAGCATTTT. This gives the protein CASSWQPYSNQPQHF.